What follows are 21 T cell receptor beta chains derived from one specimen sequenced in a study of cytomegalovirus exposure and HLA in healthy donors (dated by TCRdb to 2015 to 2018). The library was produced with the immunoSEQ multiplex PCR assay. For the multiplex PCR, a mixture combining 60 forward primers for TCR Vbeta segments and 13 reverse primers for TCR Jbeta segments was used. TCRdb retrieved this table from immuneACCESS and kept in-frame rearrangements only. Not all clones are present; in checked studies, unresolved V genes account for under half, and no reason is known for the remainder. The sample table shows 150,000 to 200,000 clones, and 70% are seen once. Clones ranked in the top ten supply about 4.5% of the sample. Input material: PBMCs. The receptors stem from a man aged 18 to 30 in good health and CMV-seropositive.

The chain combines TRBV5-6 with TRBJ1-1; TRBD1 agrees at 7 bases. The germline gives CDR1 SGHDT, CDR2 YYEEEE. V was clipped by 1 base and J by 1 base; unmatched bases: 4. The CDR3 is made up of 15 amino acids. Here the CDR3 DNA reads TGTGCCAGCAGCTTGTGGGGGACAGCGAACACTGAAGCTTTCTTT. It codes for CASSLWGTANTEAFF.

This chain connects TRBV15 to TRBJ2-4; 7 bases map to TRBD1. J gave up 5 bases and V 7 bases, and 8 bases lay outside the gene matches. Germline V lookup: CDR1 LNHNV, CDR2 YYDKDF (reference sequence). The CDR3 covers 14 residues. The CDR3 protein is CATTLQGWQNIQYF. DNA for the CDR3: TGTGCCACCACCTTACAGGGGTGGCAAAACATTCAGTACTTC.

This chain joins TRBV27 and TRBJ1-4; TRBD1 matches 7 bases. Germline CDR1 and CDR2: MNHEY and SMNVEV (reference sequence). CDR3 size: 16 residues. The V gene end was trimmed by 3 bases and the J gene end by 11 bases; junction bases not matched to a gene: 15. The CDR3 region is CASSFHGQEGNRKLFF. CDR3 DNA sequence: TGTGCCAGCAGTTTCCACGGACAGGAGGGGAATCGGAAACTGTTTTTT.

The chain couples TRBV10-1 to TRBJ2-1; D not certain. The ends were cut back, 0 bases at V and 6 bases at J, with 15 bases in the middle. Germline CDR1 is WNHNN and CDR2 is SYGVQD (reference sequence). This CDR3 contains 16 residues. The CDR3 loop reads CASSESSYPYLNEQFF. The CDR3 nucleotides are TGCGCCAGCAGTGAGTCGAGTTATCCCTACCTCAATGAGCAGTTCTTC.

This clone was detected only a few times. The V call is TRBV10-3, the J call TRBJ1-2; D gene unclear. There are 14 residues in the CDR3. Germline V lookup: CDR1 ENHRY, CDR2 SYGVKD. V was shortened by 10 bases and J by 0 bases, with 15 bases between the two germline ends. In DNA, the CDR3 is TGTGCCACCACTGGGCAGCTATCTAACTATGGCTACACCTTC. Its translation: CATTGQLSNYGYTF.

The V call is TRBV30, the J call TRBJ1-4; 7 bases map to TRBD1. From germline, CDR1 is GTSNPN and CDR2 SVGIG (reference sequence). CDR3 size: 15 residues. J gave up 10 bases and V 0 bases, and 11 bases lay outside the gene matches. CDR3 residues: CAWSVHTPGGGKLFF. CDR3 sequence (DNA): TGTGCCTGGAGTGTACACACGCCAGGGGGAGGAAAACTGTTTTTT. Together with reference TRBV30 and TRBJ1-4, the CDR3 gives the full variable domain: SQTIHQWPATLVQPVGSPLSLECTVEGTSNPNLYWYRQAAGRGLQLLFYSVGIGQISSEVPQNLSASRPQDRQFILSSKKLLLSDSGFYLCAWSVHTPGGGKLFFGSGTQLSVL.

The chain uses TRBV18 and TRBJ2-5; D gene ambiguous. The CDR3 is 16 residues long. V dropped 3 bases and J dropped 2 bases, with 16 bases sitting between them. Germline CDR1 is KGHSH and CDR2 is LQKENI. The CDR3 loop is CASSPAPSNRQETQYF. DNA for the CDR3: TGTGCCAGCTCACCCGCTCCGTCCAACCGGCAAGAGACCCAGTACTTC.

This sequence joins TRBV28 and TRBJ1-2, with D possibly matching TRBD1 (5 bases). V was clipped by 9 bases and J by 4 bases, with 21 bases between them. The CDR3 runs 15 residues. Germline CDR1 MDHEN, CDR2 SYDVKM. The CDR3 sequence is CASYTYRQYRYGYTF. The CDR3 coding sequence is TGTGCCAGTTACACCTACCGACAGTACCGCTATGGCTACACCTTC.

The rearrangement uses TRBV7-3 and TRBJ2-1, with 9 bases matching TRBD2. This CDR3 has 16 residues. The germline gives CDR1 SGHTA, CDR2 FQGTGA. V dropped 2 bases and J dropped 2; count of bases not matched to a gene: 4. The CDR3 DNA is TGTGCCAGCAGCTTAGGGCGCGGGGGGGCCTACAATGAGCAGTTCTTC. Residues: CASSLGRGGAYNEQFF.

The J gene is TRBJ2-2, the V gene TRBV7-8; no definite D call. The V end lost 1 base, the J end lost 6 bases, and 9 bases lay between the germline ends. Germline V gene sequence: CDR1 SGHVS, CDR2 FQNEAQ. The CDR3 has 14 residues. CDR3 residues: CASSLVSRAGELFF. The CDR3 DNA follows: TGTGCCAGCAGCTTAGTTTCCCGGGCCGGGGAGCTGTTTTTT. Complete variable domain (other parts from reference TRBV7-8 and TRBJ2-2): GAGVSQSPRYKVAKRGQDVALRCDPISGHVSLFWYQQALGQGPEFLTYFQNEAQLDKSGLPSDRFFAERPEGSVSTLKIQRTQQEDSAVYLCASSLVSRAGELFFGEGSRLTVL.

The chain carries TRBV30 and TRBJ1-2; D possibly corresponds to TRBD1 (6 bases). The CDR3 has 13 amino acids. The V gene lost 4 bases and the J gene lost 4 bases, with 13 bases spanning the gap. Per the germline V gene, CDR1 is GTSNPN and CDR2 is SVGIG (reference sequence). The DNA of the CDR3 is TGTGCCTGGACACAGGGTTTGGGCTATGGCTACACCTTC. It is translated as CAWTQGLGYGYTF.

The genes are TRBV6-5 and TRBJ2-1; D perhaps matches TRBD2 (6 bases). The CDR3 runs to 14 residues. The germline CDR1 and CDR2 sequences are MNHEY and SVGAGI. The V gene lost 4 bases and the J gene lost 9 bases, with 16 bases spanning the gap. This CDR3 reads CASSSGGGFLEQFF. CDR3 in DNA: TGTGCCAGCAGTTCCGGCGGAGGGTTCCTTGAGCAGTTCTTC.

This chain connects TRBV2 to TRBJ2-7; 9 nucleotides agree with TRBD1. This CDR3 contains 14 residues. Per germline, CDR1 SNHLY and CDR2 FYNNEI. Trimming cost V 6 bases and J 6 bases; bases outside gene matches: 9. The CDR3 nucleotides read TGTGCCAGCAGCCGGGACAGGGAGGTCCCCGAGCAGTACGTC. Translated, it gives CASSRDREVPEQYV.

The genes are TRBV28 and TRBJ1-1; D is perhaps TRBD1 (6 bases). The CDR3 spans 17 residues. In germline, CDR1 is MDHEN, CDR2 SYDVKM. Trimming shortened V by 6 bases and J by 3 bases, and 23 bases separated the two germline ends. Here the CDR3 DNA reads TGTGCCAGCAGGACGTCGGGACATTTAAAGGTTTACACTGAAGCTTTCTTT. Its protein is CASRTSGHLKVYTEAFF.

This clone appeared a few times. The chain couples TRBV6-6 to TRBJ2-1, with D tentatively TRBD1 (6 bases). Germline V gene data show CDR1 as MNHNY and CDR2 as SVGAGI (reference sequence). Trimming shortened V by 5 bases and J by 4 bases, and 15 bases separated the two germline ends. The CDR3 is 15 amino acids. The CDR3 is CASSTDRNAYNEQFF. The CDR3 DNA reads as TGTGCCAGCAGTACCGACAGGAATGCTTACAATGAGCAGTTCTTC.

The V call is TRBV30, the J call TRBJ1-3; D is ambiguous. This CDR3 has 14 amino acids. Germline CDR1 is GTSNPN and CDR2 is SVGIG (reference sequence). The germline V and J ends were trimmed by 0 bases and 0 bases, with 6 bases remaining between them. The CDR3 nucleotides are TGTGCCTGGAGTGTAACTCTCTCTGGAAACACCATATATTTT. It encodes CAWSVTLSGNTIYF.

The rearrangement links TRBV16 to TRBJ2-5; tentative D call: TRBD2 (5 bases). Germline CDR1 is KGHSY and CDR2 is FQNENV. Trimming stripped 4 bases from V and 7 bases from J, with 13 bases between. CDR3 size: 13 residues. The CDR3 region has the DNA TGTGCCAGCAGCCCCGAGGGTGATGGGACCCAGTACTTC. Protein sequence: CASSPEGDGTQYF.

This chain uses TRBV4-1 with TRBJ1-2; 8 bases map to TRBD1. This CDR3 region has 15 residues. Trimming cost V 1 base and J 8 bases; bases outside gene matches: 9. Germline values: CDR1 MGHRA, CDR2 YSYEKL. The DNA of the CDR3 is TGCGCCAGCAGCCAAGCAGTGGCAGGGGGCCAAGGCTACACCTTC. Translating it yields CASSQAVAGGQGYTF.

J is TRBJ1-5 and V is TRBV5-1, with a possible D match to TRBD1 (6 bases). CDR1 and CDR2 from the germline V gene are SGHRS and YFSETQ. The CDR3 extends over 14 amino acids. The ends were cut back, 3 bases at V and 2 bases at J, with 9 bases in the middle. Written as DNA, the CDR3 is TGCGCCAGCAGCTCACAGGGAGGCAATCAGCCCCAGCATTTT. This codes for CASSSQGGNQPQHF.

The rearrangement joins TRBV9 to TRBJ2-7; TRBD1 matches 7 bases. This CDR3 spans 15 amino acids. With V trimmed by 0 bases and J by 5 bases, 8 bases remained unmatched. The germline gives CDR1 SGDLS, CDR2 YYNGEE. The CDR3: CASSVGRTGPHEQYV. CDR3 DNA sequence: TGTGCCAGCAGCGTAGGAAGGACAGGTCCCCACGAGCAGTACGTC.

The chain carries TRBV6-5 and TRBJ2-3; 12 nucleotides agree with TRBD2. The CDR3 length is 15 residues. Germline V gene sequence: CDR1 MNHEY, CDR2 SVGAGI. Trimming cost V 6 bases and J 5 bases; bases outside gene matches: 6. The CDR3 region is CASRTTSGGGDTQYF. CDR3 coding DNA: TGTGCCAGCAGAACGACTAGCGGGGGAGGAGATACGCAGTATTTT.